Below are 27 T cell receptor beta chains sequenced from a single sample in a study of identifying expanded T cells in peripheral blood. Some clones are missing from TCRdb's copy, which holds only in-frame ones; the method was immunoSEQ multiplex PCR. Of under 150,000 clones listed, over 65% are singletons. Sequencing was performed on blood. The receptors were gathered from a person aged 18 to 75 in good health.

V usage is TRBV6-6 and J usage is TRBJ2-7; D is uncertain. V lost 8 bases and J 2 bases, leaving 10 bases between the germline ends. The CDR3 totals 12 residues. Germline CDR1 is MNHNY and CDR2 is SVGAGI (reference sequence). The CDR3 sequence: CASSPEPYEQYF. The DNA for the CDR3 is TGTGCCAGCTCCCCTGAGCCCTACGAGCAGTACTTC.

This clone showed up just once. The gene calls are TRBV20-1 and TRBJ1-2; D gene uncertain. Germline CDR1 and CDR2: DFQATT and SNEGSKA (reference sequence). CDR3 size: 10 residues. The CDR3 DNA is TGCAGAGTGGGCGGCTATGGCTACACCTTC. Protein: CRVGGYGYTF.

V and J are TRBV4-3 and TRBJ2-2; 11 bases are a match to TRBD2. Unmatched junction bases numbered 2, after V lost 2 bases and J lost 3 bases. The CDR3 has 16 residues. Germline CDR1 is LGHNA and CDR2 is YSLEER. The CDR3 loop is CASSQLAGGDTGELFF. CDR3 in DNA: TGCGCCAGCAGCCAACTAGCGGGGGGAGACACCGGGGAGCTGTTTTTT.

For the CDR3, the DNA is TGTGCCAGCAGCTTAGGCAGCACAGATACGCAGTATTTT. Its translation: CASSLGSTDTQYF. V and J are TRBV7-2 and TRBJ2-3; D unclear. Germline CDR1 SGHTA, CDR2 FQGNSA. V dropped 1 base and J dropped 0 bases, with 2 bases sitting between them. The CDR3 contains 13 residues.

This rearrangement joins TRBV30 to TRBJ2-5; D ambiguous. The CDR3 length is 13 residues. Germline lookup yields CDR1 GTSNPN and CDR2 SVGIG (reference sequence). Between the trimmed V and J ends, which lost 1 base and 1 base, there was a span of 7 bases. In DNA form, the CDR3 reads TGTGCCTGGAGTGAGTACAGCCAAGAGACCCAGTACTTC. Its translation: CAWSEYSQETQYF.

In its sample, this clone was seen once. The gene calls are TRBV15 and TRBJ2-6; D unclear. V lost 1 base, J lost 0 bases, and 19 bases lay in between. Germline CDR1 is LNHNV and CDR2 is YYDKDF (reference sequence). The CDR3 loop spans 20 amino acids. CDR3 protein: CATSRVAVRAPRSGANVLTF. The CDR3 bases are TGTGCCACCAGCAGAGTAGCAGTTAGGGCACCGCGCTCTGGGGCCAACGTCCTGACTTTC.

This chain joins TRBV6-6 and TRBJ1-6; D is unclear. With 4 bases removed from V and 10 bases from J, the gap between germline ends came to 8 bases. The V gene's germline CDR1 is MNHNY and CDR2 SVGAGI (reference sequence). The CDR3 runs 12 residues. This CDR3 is CASSSQVSPLHF. The CDR3 DNA is TGTGCCAGCAGTTCCCAGGTGTCACCCCTCCACTTT.

This chain links TRBV6-1 with TRBJ2-7; D not resolved. The ends were cut back, 6 bases at V and 8 bases at J, with 11 bases in the middle. The CDR3 loop spans 11 amino acids. Germline V lookup: CDR1 MNHNS, CDR2 SASEGT. CDR3 coding DNA: TGTGCCAGCAGATACGAAATCAAGCAGTACTTC. Translated: CASRYEIKQYF.

This clone was seen more than once but under ten times. The chain combines TRBV4-1 with TRBJ1-5; D remains ambiguous. The V end was cut by 4 bases, the J end by 5 bases, with 12 bases between. The CDR3 sequence is 14 residues long. Germline values: CDR1 MGHRA, CDR2 YSYEKL. CDR3 sequence: CASSPEQRDQPQHF. CDR3 sequence (DNA): TGCGCCAGCAGCCCTGAACAGCGCGATCAGCCCCAGCATTTT.

This clone was counted a few times. V and J are TRBV7-6 and TRBJ1-4; D gene uncertain. The germline V and J ends were trimmed by 3 bases and 4 bases, with 6 bases remaining between them. The CDR3 extends over 13 amino acids. From germline, CDR1 is SGHVS and CDR2 FNYEAQ. CDR3 residues: CASSFAHNEKLFF. For the CDR3, the DNA is TGTGCCAGCAGCTTCGCTCATAATGAAAAACTGTTTTTT. Using reference TRBV7-6 and TRBJ1-4 for the parts outside the CDR3, the full variable domain is GAGVSQSPRYKVTKRGQDVALRCDPISGHVSLYWYRQALGQGPEFLTYFNYEAQQDKSGLPNDRFSAERPEGSISTLTIQRTEQRDSAMYRCASSFAHNEKLFFGSGTQLSVL.

This chain joins TRBV9 and TRBJ2-7; TRBD1 aligns across 10 bases. Trimming at V came to 4 bases and at J to 4 bases, leaving 5 bases not matched to a gene. The CDR3 contains 14 residues. CDR1 is SGDLS, CDR2 YYNGEE, per germline. CDR3: CASSPGTGAYEQYF. For the CDR3, the DNA is TGTGCCAGCAGCCCTGGGACAGGGGCTTACGAGCAGTACTTC.

The chain combines TRBV7-2 with TRBJ2-2; no clear D. Trimming removed 4 bases from V and 5 bases from J, with 20 bases in between. CDR3 length: 17 residues. Germline loops: CDR1 SGHTA, CDR2 FQGNSA. The CDR3 protein is CASSSSIGMSVTGELFF. The CDR3 DNA reads TGTGCCAGCAGCTCCAGCATCGGAATGTCAGTAACCGGGGAGCTGTTTTTT.

J is TRBJ2-5 and V is TRBV14; 8 bases are shared with TRBD1. The CDR3 has 15 amino acids. The V gene's germline CDR1 is SGHDN and CDR2 FVKESK. The junction had 4 bases not matched to a gene; V was cut back by 3 bases and J by 1 base. The CDR3 protein is CASSHYQGAQETQYF. In DNA form, the CDR3 reads TGTGCCAGCAGCCACTATCAGGGGGCCCAAGAGACCCAGTACTTC.

The chain couples TRBV7-9 to TRBJ2-7; D uncertain. CDR3 length: 13 residues. The germline V gene has CDR1 SEHNR and CDR2 FQNEAQ (reference sequence). The V end was cut by 5 bases, the J end by 2 bases, with 10 bases between. The chain's CDR3 is CASSPRGTYEQYF. In DNA form, the CDR3 reads TGTGCCAGCAGCCCTAGAGGAACCTACGAGCAGTACTTC.

Here the CDR3 DNA reads TGTGCCAGCTCACCACGGGGGGGCCGTGTATTGGAGCAGTACTTC. Translation: CASSPRGGRVLEQYF. The J gene is TRBJ2-7, the V gene TRBV18, with D maybe TRBD2 (7 bases). V shed 1 base and J shed 7 bases, with 17 bases lying between them. The germline gives CDR1 KGHSH, CDR2 LQKENI. The CDR3 runs 15 residues.

The rearrangement uses TRBV7-9 and TRBJ1-2; TRBD1 matches at 8 bases. The V segment lost 8 bases and the J segment 6 bases; nucleotides outside the gene matches: 8. The germline V gene encodes CDR1 SEHNR and CDR2 FQNEAQ (reference sequence). The CDR3 runs 13 residues. Here the CDR3 reads CASGGQEFDGYTF. The CDR3 nucleotides read TGTGCCAGCGGGGGACAGGAGTTTGATGGCTACACCTTC. Complete variable domain (other parts from reference TRBV7-9 and TRBJ1-2): DTGVSQNPRHKITKRGQNVTFRCDPISEHNRLYWYRQTLGQGPEFLTYFQNEAQLEKSRLLSDRFSAERPKGSFSTLEIQRTEQGDSAMYLCASGGQEFDGYTFGSGTRLTVV.

This clone was detected only a few times. The chain is built from TRBV15 and TRBJ2-5; TRBD2 is a possible D gene (7 bases). This CDR3 region has 14 residues. V lost 8 bases to trimming and J lost 4 bases, with 17 bases between them. Germline lookup yields CDR1 LNHNV and CDR2 YYDKDF (reference sequence). CDR3 protein: CATSAGGPTETQYF. The CDR3 bases are TGTGCCACCTCAGCCGGGGGGCCGACAGAGACCCAGTACTTC.

The chain combines TRBV6-5 with TRBJ1-6, with 10 nucleotides matching TRBD1. Germline CDR1 and CDR2: MNHEY and SVGAGI. This CDR3 is built from 15 residues. Germline trimming cut 3 bases from V and 9 bases from J; bases unmatched to any gene: 5. CDR3 in DNA: TGTGCCAGCAGTTATCCGCGGACAGGGGGTTCACCCCTCCACTTT. As protein: CASSYPRTGGSPLHF.

The CDR3 here is CAWSVQGVGGYTF. In DNA, the CDR3 is TGTGCCTGGAGTGTACAGGGGGTTGGTGGCTACACCTTC. J is TRBJ1-2 and V is TRBV30; TRBD1 matches at 8 bases. This CDR3 has 13 amino acids. Trimming removed 0 bases from V and 7 bases from J; junction bases left unmatched: 4. CDR1 is GTSNPN, CDR2 SVGIG, per germline (reference sequence).

This sequence joins TRBV11-2 and TRBJ2-1; a weak D match, TRBD2 (5 bases). This CDR3 has 14 amino acids. V was cut by 3 bases and J by 5 bases, with 11 bases left in between. CDR1 is SGHAT, CDR2 FQNNGV, per germline. This CDR3 reads CASSLAGINNEQFF. The CDR3 DNA reads TGTGCCAGCAGCTTGGCCGGGATCAACAATGAGCAGTTCTTC.

V and J are TRBV28 and TRBJ1-2, with D unclear. Germline values: CDR1 MDHEN, CDR2 SYDVKM. The CDR3 length is 14 residues. The V gene lost 6 bases and the J gene lost 4 bases, with 15 bases spanning the gap. The CDR3 DNA sequence: TGTGCCAGCAGGACGACTGGGATCATCTATGGCTACACCTTC. This sequence encodes CASRTTGIIYGYTF.

The chain employs TRBV2 and TRBJ1-6; D is uncertain. Per germline, CDR1 SNHLY and CDR2 FYNNEI. This CDR3 is built from 14 residues. V was trimmed by 4 bases and J by 10 bases, leaving 14 bases between them. CDR3 nucleotide sequence: TGTGCCAGCAGTGCGGGAGATGTTTTGTCACCCCTCCACTTT. Amino acid sequence: CASSAGDVLSPLHF.

The chain employs TRBV7-2 and TRBJ2-7; either TRBD1 or TRBD2 may fit D (6 bases each). Trimming shortened V by 9 bases and J by 5 bases, and 17 bases separated the two germline ends. Germline V gene lookup returns CDR1 SGHTA and CDR2 FQGNSA. The CDR3 runs to 13 residues. The CDR3 region is CASQLRGAHEQYF. The CDR3 region has the DNA TGTGCCAGTCAATTAAGGGGGGCGCACGAGCAGTACTTC.

The chain has TRBV7-2 and TRBJ1-1; D not resolved. Trimming took off 2 bases at V and 1 base at J, with 11 bases between the two ends. Germline V CDR1 and CDR2: SGHTA, FQGNSA. There are 15 residues in the CDR3. The CDR3 DNA reads as TGTGCCAGCAGCTTACGTATACAGCCGAACACTGAAGCTTTCTTT. Amino acid sequence: CASSLRIQPNTEAFF. Using reference TRBV7-2 and TRBJ1-1 for the parts outside the CDR3, the full variable domain is GAGVSQSPSNKVTEKGKDVELRCDPISGHTALYWYRQSLGQGLEFLIYFQGNSAPDKSGLPSDRFSAERTGGSVSTLTIQRTQQEDSAVYLCASSLRIQPNTEAFFGQGTRLTVV.

This clone has just one count. The gene calls are TRBV7-9 and TRBJ2-1, with 7 bases matching TRBD2. V gave up 4 bases and J gave up 8 bases; unmatched junction bases: 11. Germline V gene lookup returns CDR1 SEHNR and CDR2 FQNEAQ (reference sequence). This CDR3 has 15 residues. The CDR3 DNA reads as TGTGCCAGCAGCTCCCGGGGGGACCCTATGGATGAGCAGTTCTTC. It yields the protein CASSSRGDPMDEQFF.

This clone was seen only a few times. V is TRBV5-4 and J is TRBJ2-7, with 7 bases identical to TRBD2. This CDR3 is built from 14 residues. The germline V gene encodes CDR1 SGHNT and CDR2 YYREEE (reference sequence). The V segment lost 0 bases and the J segment 2 bases; nucleotides outside the gene matches: 2. The CDR3, as DNA: TGTGCCAGCAGCTTGGTCCGGGGGGCCTACGAGCAGTACTTC. This gives the protein CASSLVRGAYEQYF.

The chain has TRBV2 and TRBJ1-5; D gene uncertain. V was trimmed by 0 bases and J by 12 bases, leaving 6 bases between them. Germline V gene data show CDR1 as SNHLY and CDR2 as FYNNEI. This CDR3 has 11 residues. The CDR3 is CASSEARHQHF. Here the CDR3 DNA reads TGTGCCAGCAGTGAAGCGCGGCACCAGCATTTT.